These T cell receptor beta chains were read from a single sample in a study of T cell responses to AZD1222 COVID-19 vaccine. Here immunoSEQ multiplex PCR was the method, and the copy in TCRdb shows in-frame clones only, minus some. The sample contains some 130,000 clones, about 92% of which appear only once. This sample comprised peripheral blood, obtained on day 0 of AZD1222 vaccination. These receptors were obtained from an adult in good health. CDR3s include the opening cysteine and the closing phenylalanine or tryptophan. D genes are given only for firm matches. Rows give clone size only sometimes, using once, few, many, or a class for an expanded clone.

j_gene,d_gene,abundance,v_gene,CDR3aa,CDR3nt
TRBJ1-1,-,few,TRBV19,CASSIPSGDRNTEAFF,TGTGCCAGTAGTATTCCCTCCGGAGACAGGAACACTGAAGCTTTCTTT
TRBJ2-5,TRBD1,-,TRBV6-2/TRBV6-3,CASSFAGTGRRTQYF,TGTGCCAGCAGTTTCGCAGGGACAGGGAGGCGGACCCAGTACTTC
TRBJ1-1,-,-,TRBV5-1,CASSLWGMITAEVNTEAFF,TGCGCCAGCAGCTTGTGGGGGATGATCACAGCCGAGGTTAACACTGAAGCTTTCTTT
TRBJ1-2,TRBD1,-,TRBV27,CASRPQGLRDYGYTF,TGTGCCAGCAGACCACAGGGGCTACGGGACTATGGCTACACCTTC
TRBJ1-1,TRBD1,-,TRBV30,CAWSYRGNTEAFF,TGTGCCTGGAGTTACAGGGGGAACACTGAAGCTTTCTTT
TRBJ1-5,-,-,TRBV15,CATSRESWAQGSQPQHF,TGTGCCACCAGCAGAGAAAGCTGGGCTCAGGGAAGTCAGCCCCAGCATTTT
TRBJ2-5,-,-,TRBV28,CASSLNLGGARETQYF,TGTGCCAGCAGTTTAAATCTCGGAGGGGCGCGGGAGACCCAGTACTTC
TRBJ1-2,TRBD1,-,TRBV6-5,CASSFDRESGYTF,TGTGCCAGCAGCTTCGACAGGGAGAGTGGCTACACCTTC
TRBJ1-2,TRBD1,-,TRBV4-1,CASSQRVATGNDGYTF,TGCGCCAGCAGCCAGAGAGTGGCGACAGGGAACGATGGCTACACCTTC
TRBJ1-5,TRBD1,-,TRBV30,CAWSGQGLQPQHF,TGTGCCTGGAGTGGACAGGGGCTACAGCCCCAGCATTTT